The 6 T cell receptor beta chains given below trace back to one sample, sequenced in a study of CD8+ T cells in alopecia areata. Noted treatment: oral pan-JAK inhibitor, 5-10 mg twice daily. It was cDNA, reverse transcribed from extracted RNA, that served as the sequencing template. The table came from immunoSEQ multiplex PCR; TCRdb's copy has only in-frame clones and leaves some out. The repertoire consists of over 95,000 clones, with about 64% occurring once and the leading ten covering 15%. This sample comprised CD8+ T cells sorted from blood, obtained at week 4, from a patient treated with tofacitinib. The receptors come from a human donor with alopecia areata.

This clone was observed a few times. V gene TRBV29-1 combines with J gene TRBJ1-1, with D unresolved. The germline gives CDR1 SQVTM, CDR2 ANQGSEA. The CDR3 totals 12 residues. V shed 1 base and J shed 4 bases, with 7 bases lying between them. The CDR3 is CSVEVGLTEAFF. CDR3 coding DNA: TGCAGCGTTGAAGTCGGCCTCACTGAAGCTTTCTTT.

The CDR3 nucleotides are TGTGCCAGCATGGAGGGTAGGGTTACCCCCTACGAGCAGTACTTC. Protein product: CASMEGRVTPYEQYF. The rearrangement joins TRBV27 to TRBJ2-7; possible D gene TRBD2, 6 bases. CDR3 length: 15 amino acids. Looked up from germline, CDR1 is MNHEY and CDR2 is SMNVEV (reference sequence). V lost 7 bases and J lost 2, with 18 bases in between.

The chain links TRBV4-3 to TRBJ1-1; D not certain. This CDR3 is built from 13 residues. The V gene lost 0 bases and the J gene lost 8 bases, with 10 bases spanning the gap. The germline V gene encodes CDR1 LGHNA and CDR2 YSLEER. The CDR3 DNA sequence: TGCGCCAGCAGCCAAGATCCTCATGGGGAAGCTTTCTTT. As protein: CASSQDPHGEAFF.

This clone was recorded a few times. The chain joins TRBV27 to TRBJ1-2; D gene unclear. CDR1 and CDR2 (germline): MNHEY, SMNVEV (reference sequence). The CDR3 runs to 14 residues. V was cut by 3 bases and J by 0 bases, with 8 bases left in between. Here the CDR3 reads CASSFGSTNYGYTF. DNA for the CDR3: TGTGCCAGCAGTTTCGGCAGTACTAACTATGGCTACACCTTC.

The chain uses TRBV9 and TRBJ1-6, with TRBD1 matching over 9 bases. Germline V CDR1 and CDR2: SGDLS, YYNGEE. The CDR3 extends over 14 amino acids. Trimming at V came to 3 bases and at J to 10 bases, leaving 5 bases not matched to a gene. CDR3 DNA: TGTGCCAGCAGCGCCACAGGGGGCGCATCACCCCTCCACTTT. This translates into CASSATGGASPLHF.

This chain joins TRBV18 and TRBJ1-2; weak D call: TRBD1 (5 bases). This CDR3 comprises 14 residues. Germline CDR1 KGHSH, CDR2 LQKENI. V was clipped by 3 bases and J by 2 bases, with 10 bases between them. In nucleotides, the CDR3 is TGTGCCAGCTCACCGCGGGACGGGAACTATGGCTACACCTTC. Translation gives CASSPRDGNYGYTF.